This T cell receptor beta chain was identified in a study of T cell responses to AZD1222 COVID-19 vaccine. Only in-frame clones appear in the TCRdb table, and some are missing; sequencing was by immunoSEQ multiplex PCR. The sample includes approximately 65,000 clones, 85% to 90% of them seen just once. The length of the CDR3 is 15 residues. The V and J ends lost 3 bases and 2 bases respectively, with 13 bases between them. Germline loops: CDR1 LNHDA, CDR2 SQIVND (reference sequence). This chain joins TRBV19 and TRBJ2-5; TRBD2 is a possible D gene (6 bases). Here the sequenced sample was peripheral blood, taken on day 0 of AZD1222 vaccination. This TCR derives from an adult in good health. CDR3 sequence reads: CASSIWDGGQETQYF. The CDR3 DNA reads as TGTGCCAGTAGTATTTGGGACGGGGGACAAGAGACCCAGTACTTC.